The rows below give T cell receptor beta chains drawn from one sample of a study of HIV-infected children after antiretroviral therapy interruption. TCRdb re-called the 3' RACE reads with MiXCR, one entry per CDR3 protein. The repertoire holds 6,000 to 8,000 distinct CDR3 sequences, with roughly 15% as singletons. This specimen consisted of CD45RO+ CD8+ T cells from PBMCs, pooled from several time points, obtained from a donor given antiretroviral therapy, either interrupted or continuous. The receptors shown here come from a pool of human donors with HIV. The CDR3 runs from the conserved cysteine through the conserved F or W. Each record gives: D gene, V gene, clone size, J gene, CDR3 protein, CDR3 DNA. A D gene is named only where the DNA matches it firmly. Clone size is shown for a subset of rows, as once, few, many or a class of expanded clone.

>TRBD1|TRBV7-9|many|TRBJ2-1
CASSYRDRRYEQFF
TGTGCCAGCAGCTATAGGGACAGGCGCTATGAGCAGTTCTTC
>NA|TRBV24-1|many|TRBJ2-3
CATSDHDSSGTDTQYF
TGTGCCACCAGTGATCATGATAGCAGTGGCACAGATACGCAGTATTTT
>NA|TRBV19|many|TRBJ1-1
CASSAQAAEAFF
TGTGCCAGTAGTGCCCAGGCTGCTGAAGCTTTCTTT
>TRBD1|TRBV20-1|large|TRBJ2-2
CSARIWTGGTGELFF
TGCAGTGCTAGGATTTGGACAGGGGGCACCGGGGAGCTGTTTTTT
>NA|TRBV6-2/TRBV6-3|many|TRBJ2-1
CASSLLVYNEQFF
TGTGCCAGCAGCTTACTAGTCTACAATGAGCAGTTCTTC
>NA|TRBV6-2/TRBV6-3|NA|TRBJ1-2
CASSYSWEDDGYTF
TGTGCCAGCAGTTACTCGTGGGAGGACGATGGCTACACCTTC
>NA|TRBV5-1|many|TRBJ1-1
CASSHWGNTEAFF
TGCGCCAGCAGCCATTGGGGGAACACTGAAGCTTTCTTT
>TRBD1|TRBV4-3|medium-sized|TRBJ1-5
CASSQWTGFQPQHF
TGCGCCAGCAGCCAATGGACAGGTTTTCAGCCCCAGCATTTT
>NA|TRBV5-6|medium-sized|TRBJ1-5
CASSIGSNQPQHF
TGTGCCAGCAGCATCGGTAGCAATCAGCCCCAGCATTTT
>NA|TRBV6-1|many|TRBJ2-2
CASSGRGAGELFF
TGTGCCAGCAGTGGAAGAGGAGCCGGGGAGCTGTTTTTT
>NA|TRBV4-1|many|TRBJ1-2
CASSQYRPNYGYTF
TGCGCCAGCTCTCAATATCGACCTAACTATGGCTACACCTTC
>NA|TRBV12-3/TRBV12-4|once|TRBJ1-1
CASSLFTGTEAFF
TGTGCCAGCAGTTTATTTACAGGGACTGAAGCTTTCTTT
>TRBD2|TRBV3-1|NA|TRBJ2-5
CASSQDRILAGGNQETQYF
TGTGCCAGCAGCCAAGATAGAATACTAGCGGGAGGAAACCAAGAGACCCAGTACTTC
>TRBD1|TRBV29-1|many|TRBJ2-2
CSARLPGTGESGELFF
TGCAGCGCTCGCTTACCCGGGACAGGGGAGTCCGGGGAGCTGTTTTTT
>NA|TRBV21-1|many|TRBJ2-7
CASIIRGASYEQYF
TGTGCCAGCATCATCAGGGGGGCCTCCTACGAGCAGTACTTC
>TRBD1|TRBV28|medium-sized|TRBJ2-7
CASSPTGALSYEQYF
TGTGCCAGCAGTCCTACAGGGGCCCTCTCCTACGAGCAGTACTTC
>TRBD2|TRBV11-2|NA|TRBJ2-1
CASSYTSGGYNEQFF
TGTGCCAGCAGCTATACTAGCGGGGGATACAATGAGCAGTTCTTC
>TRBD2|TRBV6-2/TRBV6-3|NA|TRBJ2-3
CASSPGLAGADTQYF
TGTGCCAGCAGCCCGGGACTAGCGGGAGCAGATACGCAGTATTTT
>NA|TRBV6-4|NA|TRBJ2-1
CASSERANNEQFF
TGTGCCAGCAGTGAGCGGGCGAACAATGAGCAGTTCTTC
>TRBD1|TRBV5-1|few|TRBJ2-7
CASSWTGTGSYEQYF
TGCGCCAGCAGCTGGACCGGGACAGGGTCCTACGAGCAGTACTTC
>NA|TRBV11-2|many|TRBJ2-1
CASSLWGSRGNEQFF
TGTGCCAGCAGCTTATGGGGGTCAAGGGGCAATGAGCAGTTCTTC
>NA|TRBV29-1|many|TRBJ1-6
CSVRLSSYNSPLHF
TGCAGCGTTCGCCTGAGCTCCTATAATTCACCCCTCCACTTT
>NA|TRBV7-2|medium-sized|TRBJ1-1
CASSLAFRAGNRGEAFF
TGTGCCAGCAGCTTAGCTTTCCGGGCAGGGAATAGGGGGGAAGCTTTCTTT
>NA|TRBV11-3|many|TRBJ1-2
CASSLGGRGYTF
TGTGCCAGCAGCTTAGGAGGAAGAGGCTACACCTTC
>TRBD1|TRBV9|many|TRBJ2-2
CASSVVGTGNTGELFF
TGTGCCAGCAGCGTAGTTGGGACAGGGAACACCGGGGAGCTGTTTTTT
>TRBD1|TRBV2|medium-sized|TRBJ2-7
CASNGQEAYEQYF
TGTGCCAGCAACGGACAGGAGGCATACGAGCAGTACTTC
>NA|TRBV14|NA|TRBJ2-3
CASSPGTDTQYF
TGTGCCAGCAGCCCCGGCACAGATACGCAGTATTTT
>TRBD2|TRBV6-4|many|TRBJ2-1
CASSDSGGYNEQFF
TGTGCCAGCAGTGACAGCGGGGGGTACAATGAGCAGTTCTTC
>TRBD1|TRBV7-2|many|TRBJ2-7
CASSSQGRGINYEQYF
TGTGCCAGCAGCTCACAGGGGCGTGGAATCAACTACGAGCAGTACTTC
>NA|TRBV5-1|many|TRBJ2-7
CASSPGGYEQYF
TGCGCCAGCAGCCCTGGGGGCTACGAGCAGTACTTC